Below are 7 T cell receptor beta chains sequenced from a single sample in a study of cytomegalovirus exposure and HLA in healthy donors (dated by TCRdb to the late 2010s). The receptor library was made with the immunoSEQ multiplex PCR assay. A mixture of 60 forward primers for TCR Vbeta segments and 13 reverse primers for TCR Jbeta segments was used in the multiplex PCR. Entries here come from immuneACCESS through TCRdb and include only in-frame sequences with V and J called. Some clones fail to appear in such tables; in the studies checked, an unresolved V gene covers under half of the shortfall, and the cause of the remainder is unknown. Recorded for this sample are over 70,000 clones; less than 75% of them occurred a single time. Of the sample, 2.1% falls within the top ten clones. Input material: PBMCs. All receptors come from a man aged 25-40 years in good health and CMV-seronegative.

The chain couples TRBV5-1 to TRBJ1-2, with D maybe TRBD1 (5 bases). V was shortened by 0 bases and J by 2 bases, with 11 bases between the two germline ends. CDR3 length: 15 residues. Per the germline V gene, CDR1 is SGHRS and CDR2 is YFSETQ. The CDR3 bases are TGCGCCAGCAGCTTGGCGGCAGGGTTCAACTATGGCTACACCTTC. It is translated as CASSLAAGFNYGYTF.

The chain combines TRBV6-6 with TRBJ1-5; D is uncertain. The CDR3 runs to 14 residues. The V gene's germline CDR1 is MNHNY and CDR2 SVGAGI (reference sequence). V lost 3 bases to trimming and J lost 2 bases, with 8 bases between them. Written as DNA, the CDR3 is TGTGCCAGCAGTTATGGCAGTCGCAATCAGCCCCAGCATTTT. It is translated as CASSYGSRNQPQHF.

The chain joins TRBV29-1 to TRBJ2-1; tentative D call: TRBD2 (6 bases). Between the trimmed V and J ends, which lost 6 bases and 5 bases, there was a span of 17 bases. The CDR3 has 14 amino acids. Germline CDR1 SQVTM, CDR2 ANQGSEA. CDR3 loop: CSVPGTLRHNEQFF. DNA for the CDR3: TGCAGCGTCCCCGGGACTCTTCGCCACAATGAGCAGTTCTTC.

This clone has only a few counts. This sequence joins TRBV6-5 and TRBJ1-3, with D unresolved. The CDR3 runs to 16 residues. V shed 0 bases and J shed 0 bases, with 9 bases lying between them. Per germline, CDR1 MNHEY and CDR2 SVGAGI. In DNA form, the CDR3 reads TGTGCCAGCAGTTACTCGGGCGGGAACTCTGGAAACACCATATATTTT. Amino acid sequence: CASSYSGGNSGNTIYF.

The chain carries TRBV9 and TRBJ2-1; 12 nucleotides align to TRBD2. The CDR3 loop spans 16 amino acids. V lost 4 bases and J lost 8; bases outside the gene matches: 10. Germline V gives CDR1 SGDLS, CDR2 YYNGEE. CDR3 DNA sequence: TGTGCCAGCAGCCCCAGTGGCCTAGCGGGGGGGGATGAGCAGTTCTTC. It encodes CASSPSGLAGGDEQFF.

The chain combines TRBV5-6 with TRBJ2-4, with D unclear. Germline V lookup: CDR1 SGHDT, CDR2 YYEEEE. The CDR3 extends over 15 amino acids. Trimming pared 0 bases from V and 5 bases from J, leaving 12 bases between. The CDR3 DNA reads TGTGCCAGCAGCTTGGGGTCGATGGCAGAAAACATTCAGTACTTC. Translation: CASSLGSMAENIQYF. The whole variable domain, remainder taken from reference TRBV5-6 and TRBJ2-4, is DAGVTQSPTHLIKTRGQQVTLRCSPKSGHDTVSWYQQALGQGPQFIFQYYEEEERQRGNFPDRFSGHQFPNYSSELNVNALLLGDSALYLCASSLGSMAENIQYFGAGTRLSVL.

Only a few counts were recorded for this clone. V gene TRBV29-1 combines with J gene TRBJ2-7; 12 nucleotides agree with TRBD1. The CDR3 runs 13 residues. The ends lost 8 bases at V and 4 bases at J; junction bases unmatched: 6. CDR1 is SQVTM, CDR2 ANQGSEA, per germline. In nucleotides, the CDR3 is TGCAGCATACCGGGACAGGGGGCTTACGAGCAGTACTTC. This gives the protein CSIPGQGAYEQYF.